Sequencing of this T cell receptor (beta chain) was carried out in a study of shared clonotypes between healthy human individuals. On the study more broadly: Donors consisted of two women and a few men between 18 and 49. Researchers assigned three CD4 naive, three CD4 memory, two CD8 naive and one CD8 memory plate to each donor.

Only CD45RO-negative cells positively selected for CCR7 counted as naive CD8 cells, so terminally differentiated effector memory CD45RA+ cells were excluded. Deep was the level at which the assay was run. As originally analysed: As immunoSEQ supplied junction-only sequences (without quality scores), filtering differed. Only in-frame clones appear in the TCRdb table, and some are missing; sequencing was by immunoSEQ multiplex PCR. V and J calls plus clone size are reproduced from that table; the DNA served to infer D and trimming. Altogether roughly 2.1 million clones are present, about 93% being singletons, with the ten largest covering around 1.7%. Per the germline V gene, CDR1 is SGHVS and CDR2 is FQNEAQ. This CDR3 region has 17 residues. Trimming pared 5 bases from V and 5 bases from J, leaving 23 bases between.

This clonotype was sampled from a man between 18 and 35 years old in good health. Some clones in this sample may be carry-over from other donors' samples. V and J are TRBV7-8 and TRBJ2-3, with a possible D match to TRBD2 (5 bases). The material sequenced was naive CD8+ T cells from PBMCs. CDR3 bases: TGTGCCAGCAGCACTCTAGCTTCTAGCCCATCTATAGATACGCAGTATTTT. Protein: CASSTLASSPSIDTQYF.